The present entry profiles one T cell receptor (beta chain) with its context. The data were obtained in a study of blood T cell repertoires in COVID-19. Study-wide background: PBMCs, B-cell-depleted T cells, or T cells provided the cDNA or gDNA that made up the material.

Per the study methods: By means of reference gene primer amplification, nucleated cell counts were estimated. Clones were read by immunoSEQ multiplex PCR, and TCRdb kept only the in-frame ones, dropping some. The D gene and trimming were derived from the DNA, and the V and J assignments and clone size from that table. The sample comprises about 12,000 clones, 72% of which are singletons, and around 10% rests with the top ten. CDR3 length: 16 residues. Germline V gene data show CDR1 as LGHNA and CDR2 as YNFKEQ. J lost 8 bases, V lost 4 bases, and 9 bases had no gene match. This receptor was identified in a man aged 55 to 70 with COVID-19, enrolled during active disease. The sequencing input was peripheral blood. The chain uses TRBV4-2 and TRBJ2-1; 12 nucleotides line up with TRBD2. The CDR3 DNA follows: TGTGCCAGCAGCCGATCGGGACTAGCGGGTTCCCATGAGCAGTTCTTC. Translation: CASSRSGLAGSHEQFF.